This TCR beta chain came from a study of cytomegalovirus exposure and HLA in healthy donors. CDR1 and CDR2 from the germline V gene are MNHNS and SASEGT. V was trimmed by 8 bases and J by 0 bases, leaving 12 bases between them. The CDR3 is 14 amino acids. Study-wide findings and caveats: No immune exposure information besides CMV serostatus was available.

A multiplex PCR was run with 60 Vbeta primers and 13 Jbeta primers. Only in-frame clones appear in the TCRdb table, and some are missing; sequencing was by immunoSEQ multiplex PCR. The sample contains roughly 150,000 clones, approximately 80% of which appear only once. This clone was detected a few times. Its target is not known. The J gene is TRBJ2-3, the V gene TRBV6-1; the D gene is possibly TRBD1 (6 bases). The sequenced sample was PBMCs. This TCR was sampled from a woman aged 40 to 49 in good health and CMV-seronegative. The CDR3 region is CASHRTVSTDTQYF. The CDR3 coding sequence is TGTGCCAGCCACAGGACAGTCAGCACAGATACGCAGTATTTT.